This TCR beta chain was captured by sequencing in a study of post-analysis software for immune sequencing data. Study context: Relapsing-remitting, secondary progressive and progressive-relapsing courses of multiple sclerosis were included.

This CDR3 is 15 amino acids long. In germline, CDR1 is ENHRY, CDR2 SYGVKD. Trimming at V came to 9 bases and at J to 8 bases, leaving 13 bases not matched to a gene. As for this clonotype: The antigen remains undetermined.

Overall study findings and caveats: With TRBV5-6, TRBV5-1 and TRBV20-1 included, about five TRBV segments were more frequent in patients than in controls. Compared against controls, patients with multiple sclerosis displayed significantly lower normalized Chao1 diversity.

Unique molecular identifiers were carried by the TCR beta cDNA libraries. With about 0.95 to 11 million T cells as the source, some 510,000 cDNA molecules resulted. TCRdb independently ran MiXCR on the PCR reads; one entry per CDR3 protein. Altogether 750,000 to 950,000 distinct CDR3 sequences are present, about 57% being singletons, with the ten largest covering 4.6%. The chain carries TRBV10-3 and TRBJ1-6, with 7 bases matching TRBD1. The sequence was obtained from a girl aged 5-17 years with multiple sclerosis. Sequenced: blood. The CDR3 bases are TGTGCCATTGGAGGACAGGCCAGCGGTGATTCACCCCTCCACTTT. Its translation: CAIGGQASGDSPLHF.